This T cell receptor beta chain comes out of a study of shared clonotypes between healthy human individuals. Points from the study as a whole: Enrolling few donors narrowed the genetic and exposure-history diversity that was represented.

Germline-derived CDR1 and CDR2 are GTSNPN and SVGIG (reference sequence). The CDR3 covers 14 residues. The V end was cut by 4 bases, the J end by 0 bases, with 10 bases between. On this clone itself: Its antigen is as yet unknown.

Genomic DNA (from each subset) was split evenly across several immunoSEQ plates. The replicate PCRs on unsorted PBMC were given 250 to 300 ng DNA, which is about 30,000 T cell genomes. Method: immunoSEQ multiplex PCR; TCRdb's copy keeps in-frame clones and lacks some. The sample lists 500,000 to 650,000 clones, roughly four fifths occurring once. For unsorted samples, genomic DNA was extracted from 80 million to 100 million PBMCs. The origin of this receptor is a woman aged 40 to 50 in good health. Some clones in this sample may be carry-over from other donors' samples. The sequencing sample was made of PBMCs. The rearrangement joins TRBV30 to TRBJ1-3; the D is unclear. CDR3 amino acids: CAWKPGFSGNTIYF. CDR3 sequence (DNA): TGTGCCTGGAAGCCGGGATTCTCTGGAAACACCATATATTTT.